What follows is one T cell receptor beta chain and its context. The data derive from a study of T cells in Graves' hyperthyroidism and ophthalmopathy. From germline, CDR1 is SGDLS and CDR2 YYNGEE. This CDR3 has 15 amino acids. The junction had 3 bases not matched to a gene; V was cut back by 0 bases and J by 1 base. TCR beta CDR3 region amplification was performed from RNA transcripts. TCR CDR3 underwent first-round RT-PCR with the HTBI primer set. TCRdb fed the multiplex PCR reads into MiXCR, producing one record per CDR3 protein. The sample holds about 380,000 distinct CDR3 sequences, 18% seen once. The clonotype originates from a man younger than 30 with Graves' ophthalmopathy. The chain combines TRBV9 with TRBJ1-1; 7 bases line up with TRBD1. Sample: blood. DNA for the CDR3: TGTGCCAGCAGCGTAGAAAAGGGGGCGAACACTGAAGCTTTCTTT. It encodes CASSVEKGANTEAFF.